This T cell receptor beta chain is from a study of tissue T cells after allogeneic stem cell transplantation. Clones were read by immunoSEQ multiplex PCR, and TCRdb kept only the in-frame ones, dropping some. The sample lists about 5,000 clones, nearly 40% occurring once. In its sample, this clone was seen a few times. Antigen specificity is unknown. All gene names here are mouse names. Read data end 1 residue before the CDR3 end; the end is taken from the germline J gene. The CDR3 length is 16 residues. Germline V gene data show CDR1 as LGHNA and CDR2 as YNLKQL (reference sequence). V dropped 0 bases and J dropped 3 bases, with 9 bases sitting between them. Documented time point: mouse harvest day 14 after allogeneic transplant. Each mouse received 10^7 T-cell-depleted marrow cells plus 10^6 splenic CD5+ T cells by tail vein. Broader study findings: Shared clones across patients were few; motif clustering revealed tissue-specific shared signatures. Blood and spleen captured only part of the tissue TCR repertoire.

This sequence originates from a female BALB/c mouse given C57BL/6 T cells with graft-versus-host disease after an allogeneic hematopoietic cell transplant. The genes are TRBV5 and TRBJ1-6; D remains unclear. TRBJ1-6 is classed as an ORF, of uncertain function. Sequenced: gut tissue. The covered CDR3 bases are TGTGCCAGCAGCCAAGATAGGGCCATCTATAATTCGCCCCTCTAC. Protein sequence: CASSQDRAIYNSPLY. The whole CDR3 is CASSQDRAIYNSPLYF.